This record looks at one TCR beta chain sequence and its context. Its target is unknown. CDR3 size: 19 residues. Germline CDR1 is SGHNT and CDR2 is YYREEE (reference sequence). V shed 4 bases, J shed 0 bases, and the junction held 11 bases outside the gene matches. Here immunoSEQ multiplex PCR was the method, and the copy in TCRdb shows in-frame clones only, minus some. The repertoire holds about 600,000 clones, with approximately 97% as singletons. This sample stems from a study of shared clonotypes between healthy human individuals. Study results and caveats: A handful of donors shared approximately 5% of their naive CD4 clonotypes.

The sequenced sample was naive CD4+ T cells sorted from blood. Subset specified: CD45RA+ positively selected. The V call is TRBV5-4, the J call TRBJ2-3; TRBD2 agrees at 13 bases. The receptor's source is a woman aged 25-40 years in good health. CDR3 protein: CASSRGLAGFGSSTDTQYF. CDR3 in DNA: TGTGCCAGCAGCCGGGGACTAGCGGGATTCGGCTCGAGCACAGATACGCAGTATTTT.